The present T cell receptor beta chain was sequenced within a study of CD8+ T cells in alopecia areata. V shed 6 bases and J shed 2 bases, with 7 bases lying between them. The CDR3 is 13 amino acids. Germline assignment: CDR1 MNHEY and CDR2 SMNVEV (reference sequence). Reverse transcribed after extraction, RNA yielded cDNA as the sequencing template. TCRdb's copy holds only in-frame clones and misses some; the assay was immunoSEQ multiplex PCR. The sample has 100,000 to 120,000 clones, approximately 61% seen once. This clone has only a few counts. Sequencing used NKG2D-low CD8+ T cells sorted from blood. The J gene is TRBJ2-2, the V gene TRBV27, with TRBD1 as a possible D gene (6 bases). The sequence derives from a human donor with alopecia areata. This CDR3 reads CASRTGNTGELFF. In nucleotides, the CDR3 is TGTGCCAGCAGGACAGGAAACACCGGGGAGCTGTTTTTT.